A selection of T cell receptor beta chains follows, all from one sample in a study of blood T cell repertoires in COVID-19. Using immunoSEQ multiplex PCR, the repertoire was profiled, and TCRdb retains in-frame clones only, with some absent. The table shows about 180,000 clones, with 89% occurring only once. Material: PBMCs or T cells enriched from blood (not recorded which). All receptors derive from a woman in her thirties or forties with acute COVID-19. Each CDR3 is given without its conserved first and last residue.

len	v_gene	j_gene	CDR3aa
15	TRBV21-1	TRBJ2-5	ASSASHREQGQETQY
14	TRBV10-3	TRBJ1-1	AISEMAGEMNTEAF
13	TRBV3-1/TRBV3-2	TRBJ1-5	ASSQEGLIDQPQH
14	TRBV10-1	TRBJ1-5	ASSEGGYSGCQPQH
12	TRBV5-6	TRBJ1-2	ATARDREDYGYT
13	TRBV30	TRBJ1-2	AWSVSGQGAYGYT
14	TRBV28	TRBJ2-7	ASSIPAGGIASEQY
10	TRBV20-1	TRBJ2-3	SASPVTDTQY
12	TRBV15	TRBJ2-7	ATRYFGAGDEQY
13	TRBV4-1	TRBJ1-6	ASSQDQGRGEPLH
14	TRBV18	TRBJ1-1	ASSRDRGHRDTEAF
13	TRBV7-9	TRBJ1-6	ASRTGQGRNSPLH
15	TRBV3-1/TRBV3-2	TRBJ1-2	ASSPRYRESLDYGYT
16	TRBV13	TRBJ1-2	ASSLRSRQGGGGYGYT
13	TRBV27	TRBJ1-6	ASKFRGTYNSPLH
12	TRBV5-6	TRBJ2-1	ASSLANSNNEQF
11	TRBV5-5	TRBJ2-1	ASSLVLYNEQF
11	TRBV28	TRBJ1-2	ASSLFRDYGYT
11	TRBV6-5	TRBJ2-2	ASHRSYTGELF
13	TRBV5-1	TRBJ2-5	ASSPSGGIQETQY
13	TRBV5-1	TRBJ1-3	ASSFSGPSGNTIY
15	TRBV30	TRBJ2-5	AWRPASSGSLRETQY